One and the same sample provided the 12 T cell receptor beta chains below, sequenced in a study of human T cells and chemical hapten exposure. The time point denotes: patch test 2, 6 weeks after DPC sensitization. Treatment reported: therapeutic diphenylcyclopropenone sensitization with weekly scalp DPC. RNA extraction used unfractionated whole blood as the source of total RNA. MiXCR, applied by TCRdb to the RACE reads, yields one record per CDR3 protein. Among about 42,000 distinct CDR3 sequences, approximately 9.6% were seen once, and the ten largest hold 11% to 15%. The sequences come from whole blood, collected in connection with sensitization to the hapten diphenylcyclopropenone (DPC). These receptors originate from a woman aged 30 to 39 with alopecia areata. Some clones in this sample may be carry-over from other donors' samples.

The CDR3 loop is CASSQRQGILNSPLHF. DNA for the CDR3: TGTGCCAGCAGCCAACGCCAGGGGATACTAAATTCACCCCTCCACTTT. The J gene is TRBJ1-6, the V gene TRBV7-8, with D tentatively TRBD1 (6 bases). This CDR3 comprises 16 residues. Germline CDR1 SGHVS, CDR2 FQNEAQ. V lost 5 bases, J lost 7 bases, and 18 bases lay in between.

This clonotype has just a few counts. The chain employs TRBV7-6 and TRBJ2-3; TRBD2 agrees at 12 bases. Germline V gene data show CDR1 as SGHVS and CDR2 as FNYEAQ. The CDR3 extends over 17 amino acids. The ends lost 0 bases at V and 6 bases at J; junction bases unmatched: 7. The CDR3 loop reads CASSLAASGGAGDTQYF. The CDR3 DNA reads TGTGCCAGCAGCTTAGCGGCTAGCGGGGGGGCCGGGGATACGCAGTATTTT.

This clonotype was counted ten times or more. This chain joins TRBV4-1 and TRBJ2-3; either TRBD1 or TRBD2 may fit D (5 bases each). Looked up from germline, CDR1 is MGHRA and CDR2 is YSYEKL. This CDR3 spans 16 amino acids. V lost 1 base to trimming and J lost 6 bases, with 17 bases between them. This CDR3 reads CASSQVLVGARDTQYF. The CDR3 nucleotides are TGCGCCAGCAGCCAAGTCCTGGTCGGGGCCCGGGATACGCAGTATTTT.

V usage is TRBV6-2 or TRBV6-3 and J usage is TRBJ2-1; 8 bases are shared with TRBD1. CDR3 size: 15 residues. CDR1 MNHEY and CDR2 SVGEGT come from the germline V gene. The V and J ends lost 7 bases and 6 bases, in that order; junction bases with no gene match: 11. CDR3 amino acids: CASTEDRVSFNEQFF. In DNA, the CDR3 is TGTGCCAGCACTGAGGACAGGGTCTCTTTCAATGAGCAGTTCTTC.

This chain connects TRBV28 to TRBJ2-1; D could derive from TRBD1 or TRBD2 (6 bases each). Germline V gene lookup returns CDR1 MDHEN and CDR2 SYDVKM. V lost 5 bases and J 10 bases, leaving 21 bases between the germline ends. The CDR3 has 15 residues. The CDR3 reads CASSPGMIRGGEQFF. CDR3 DNA: TGTGCCAGCAGTCCCGGTATGATCAGAGGGGGGGAGCAGTTCTTC.

This clonotype was detected many times. V gene TRBV28 combines with J gene TRBJ1-6; no clear D gene. This CDR3 is built from 14 residues. Trimming removed 7 bases from V and 7 bases from J, with 14 bases in between. The germline V gene has CDR1 MDHEN and CDR2 SYDVKM. As DNA, the CDR3 is TGTGCCAGCACCCTGTCCCGGGCCAATTCACCCCTCCACTTT. Its protein product is CASTLSRANSPLHF.

This clonotype has a count of ten or more. V usage is TRBV7-9 and J usage is TRBJ2-7, with 12 bases matching TRBD1. CDR1 and CDR2 from the germline V gene are SEHNR and FQNEAQ (reference sequence). CDR3 size: 19 residues. V lost 5 bases, J lost 2 bases, and 16 bases stayed unmatched. DNA for the CDR3: TGTGCCAGCAGCCTCAGACCGGGACAGGGGGCAATACCTACCTACGAGCAGTACTTC. It is translated as CASSLRPGQGAIPTYEQYF.

The sample holds a few counts of this clonotype. This chain links TRBV12-3 or TRBV12-4 with TRBJ2-2; D perhaps matches TRBD1 (5 bases). V dropped 4 bases and J dropped 1 base, with 10 bases sitting between them. The CDR3 loop spans 15 amino acids. CDR3: CASSWTPENTGELFF. In DNA, the CDR3 is TGTGCCAGCAGTTGGACACCGGAGAACACCGGGGAGCTGTTTTTT.

This sequence joins TRBV4-2 and TRBJ2-3; D is perhaps TRBD1 (5 bases). V was cut by 4 bases and J by 7 bases, with 9 bases left in between. The CDR3 is 12 amino acids. Germline V gives CDR1 LGHNA, CDR2 YNFKEQ. CDR3 DNA: TGTGCCAGCAGCCCCCCAGGGAATACGCAGTATTTT. It codes for CASSPPGNTQYF.

The sample holds many counts of this clonotype. This chain connects TRBV4-3 to TRBJ2-5, with D uncertain. In germline, CDR1 is LGHNA, CDR2 YSLEER. This CDR3 is 14 amino acids long. V lost 0 bases, J lost 4 bases, and 9 bases lay in between. CDR3 loop: CASSQDEGSETQYF. CDR3 in DNA: TGCGCCAGCAGCCAAGATGAAGGGTCAGAGACCCAGTACTTC.

The J gene is TRBJ2-5, the V gene TRBV19; no clear D. Germline values: CDR1 LNHDA, CDR2 SQIVND (reference sequence). The V and J ends lost 8 bases and 1 base respectively, with 14 bases between them. CDR3 length equals 14 residues. The CDR3 sequence is CASAPIDSQETQYF. CDR3 coding DNA: TGTGCCAGTGCCCCCATCGATAGCCAAGAGACCCAGTACTTC. Drawing the rest from reference TRBV19 and TRBJ2-5, the complete variable domain is DGGITQSPKYLFRKEGQNVTLSCEQNLNHDAMYWYRQDPGQGLRLIYYSQIVNDFQKGDIAEGYSVSREKKESFPLTVTSAQKNPTAFYLCASAPIDSQETQYFGPGTRLLVL.

This clonotype was seen many times. The chain is built from TRBV9 and TRBJ1-1, with no clear D. The V gene's germline CDR1 is SGDLS and CDR2 YYNGEE. There are 13 residues in the CDR3. Trimming pared 3 bases from V and 7 bases from J, leaving 13 bases between. CDR3 bases: TGTGCCAGCAGCGCACCTTTCTCGGGTGAAGCTTTCTTT. Translation gives CASSAPFSGEAFF.